These T cell receptor beta chains were read from a single sample in a study of blood T cell repertoires in COVID-19. The data were produced by immunoSEQ multiplex PCR, yet TCRdb's version contains in-frame clones alone and is incomplete. This table has about 180,000 clones, approximately 80% appearing once. Sequencing was carried out using peripheral blood. These receptor sequences come from a human donor in a cohort sampled during active COVID-19. Both conserved end residues are part of each CDR3. The D gene is left open where the match is weak. Not all rows give a size; the values are once, few, many and, for expanded clones, a class.

j_call | d_call | v_call | clone_size | cdr3_aa | cdr3_nt
TRBJ2-3 | - | TRBV25-1 | - | CASSESGEADTQYF | TGTGCCAGCAGTGAATCGGGAGAGGCAGATACGCAGTATTTT
TRBJ2-1 | TRBD1 | TRBV5-4 | - | CASSPATGNEQFF | TGTGCCAGCAGCCCCGCGACAGGGAATGAGCAGTTCTTC
TRBJ1-2 | TRBD1 | TRBV12-3/TRBV12-4 | - | CASSLGGQGDYTF | TGTGCCAGCAGTTTAGGCGGACAGGGGGATTACACCTTC
TRBJ2-7 | TRBD2 | TRBV11-2 | - | CASLHGSGGLSYEQYF | TGTGCCAGCCTCCATGGGAGCGGGGGCCTCTCCTACGAGCAGTACTTC
TRBJ1-6 | - | TRBV3-1/TRBV3-2 | - | CASSQGSGIPLHF | TGTGCCAGCAGCCAGGGTTCCGGGATACCCCTCCACTTT
TRBJ2-5 | TRBD2 | TRBV15 | - | CATSGQRTSGRETQYF | TGTGCCACCAGCGGTCAGAGGACTAGCGGCCGAGAGACCCAGTACTTC
TRBJ1-1 | - | TRBV5-1 | - | CASSLAQKGEAFF | TGCGCCAGCAGCTTGGCACAGAAAGGTGAAGCTTTCTTT
TRBJ1-5 | - | TRBV11-2 | - | CASSLAGPGNQPQHF | TGTGCCAGCAGCTTAGCTGGGCCGGGGAATCAGCCCCAGCATTTT
TRBJ2-5 | TRBD2 | TRBV3-1/TRBV3-2 | - | CASSQVLAGGETQYF | TGTGCCAGCAGCCAAGTGTTAGCGGGGGGAGAGACCCAGTACTTC
TRBJ2-7 | TRBD2 | TRBV10-3 | - | CAISELGLAGDYEQYF | TGTGCCATCAGTGAGTTGGGGCTAGCGGGGGACTACGAGCAGTACTTC
TRBJ2-1 | - | TRBV11-2 | - | CASRAGLYNEQFF | TGTGCCAGCCGGGCGGGGTTATACAATGAGCAGTTCTTC
TRBJ2-2 | - | TRBV4-1 | - | CASSRTILGPNAGELFF | TGCGCCAGCAGCCGAACCATACTAGGACCGAACGCCGGGGAGCTGTTTTTT
TRBJ1-3 | TRBD1 | TRBV5-1 | - | CASSFDRGLGNTIYF | TGCGCCAGCAGCTTTGACAGGGGGCTTGGAAACACCATATATTTT
TRBJ1-1 | TRBD1 | TRBV27 | - | CASSLGTGGGYTEAFF | TGTGCCAGCAGTTTAGGTACAGGGGGGGGGTACACTGAAGCTTTCTTT
TRBJ1-6 | TRBD1 | TRBV7-8 | - | CASSADNRDRAGSSPLHF | TGTGCCAGCAGCGCCGACAATCGCGACAGGGCCGGAAGTTCACCCCTCCACTTT
TRBJ2-5 | - | TRBV6-6 | once | CASSTRDRGGETQYF | TGTGCCAGCAGTACACGGGATCGGGGTGGAGAGACCCAGTACTTC
TRBJ1-2 | TRBD1 | TRBV11-2 | - | CASSSTLGQSYGYTF | TGTGCCAGCAGCTCAACACTGGGACAGTCCTATGGCTACACCTTC
TRBJ2-7 | TRBD1 | TRBV5-1 | - | CASSLNDRGQQYF | TGCGCCAGCAGCTTAAATGACAGGGGGCAGCAGTACTTC
TRBJ2-3 | TRBD2 | TRBV11-2 | - | CASSLVGTSGVGADTQYF | TGTGCCAGCAGCTTAGTTGGGACTAGCGGGGTGGGTGCAGATACGCAGTATTTT
TRBJ2-3 | - | TRBV5-1 | - | CASSLVSGGPDTQYF | TGCGCCAGCAGCTTGGTATCTGGGGGCCCAGATACGCAGTATTTT
TRBJ1-2 | TRBD1 | TRBV24-1 | - | CAFHDRGRTYGYTF | TGTGCCTTCCACGACAGGGGGCGCACGTATGGCTACACCTTC
TRBJ1-3 | - | TRBV4-1 | - | CASSHPQDGGMGNTIYF | TGCGCCAGCAGCCACCCCCAAGACGGGGGTATGGGAAACACCATATATTTT
TRBJ1-1 | - | TRBV7-8 | - | CASSLEGGAEAFF | TGTGCCAGCAGCTTAGAAGGGGGTGCGGAAGCTTTCTTT
TRBJ1-4 | - | TRBV15 | - | CATSRAAGGEKLFF | TGTGCCACCAGCAGAGCGGCGGGCGGTGAAAAACTGTTTTTT
TRBJ2-2 | TRBD2 | TRBV7-9 | - | CASSPSGGGNTGELFF | TGTGCCAGCAGCCCATCGGGGGGGGGTAACACCGGGGAGCTGTTTTTT
TRBJ2-1 | TRBD1 | TRBV9 | - | CASSVDPGTGRNEQFF | TGTGCCAGCAGCGTAGACCCCGGGACAGGGCGGAATGAGCAGTTCTTC
TRBJ1-1 | TRBD1 | TRBV4-1 | few | CASSQVDRDTEAFF | TGCGCCAGCAGCCAAGTGGACAGGGACACTGAAGCTTTCTTT
TRBJ2-2 | - | TRBV5-1 | - | CASRGLGNTGELFF | TGCGCCAGCCGGGGACTGGGAAACACCGGGGAGCTGTTTTTT
TRBJ1-5 | TRBD1 | TRBV6-5 | - | CATGQGDNQPQHF | TGTGCCACGGGACAGGGTGACAATCAGCCCCAGCATTTT
TRBJ1-6 | - | TRBV5-1 | - | CASSNRDSPLHF | TGCGCCAGCAGCAACAGGGACTCACCCCTCCACTTT
TRBJ2-5 | TRBD2 | TRBV30 | once | CAWSRLAGGETQYF | TGTGCCTGGAGTAGGCTAGCGGGGGGAGAGACCCAGTACTTC
TRBJ1-4 | - | TRBV18 | - | CASSPLGGSEKLFF | TGTGCCAGCTCACCACTCGGGGGGAGCGAAAAACTGTTTTTT
TRBJ1-2 | - | TRBV7-9 | - | CASSSSTVYGYTF | TGTGCCAGCAGCTCGTCGACAGTCTATGGCTACACCTTC